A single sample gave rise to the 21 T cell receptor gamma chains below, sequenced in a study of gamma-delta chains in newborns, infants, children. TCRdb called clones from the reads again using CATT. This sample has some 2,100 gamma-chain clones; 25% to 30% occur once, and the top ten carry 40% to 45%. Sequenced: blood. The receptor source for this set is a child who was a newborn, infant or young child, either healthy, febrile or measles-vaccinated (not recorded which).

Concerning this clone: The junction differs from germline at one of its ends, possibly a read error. The DNA of the CDR3 is TGTGCCTTGTGGGAGGCCTCGCAAGAGTTGGGCGAAAAAATCAAGGTATTT. Translated, it gives CALWEASQELGEKIKVF. The V gene is TRGV9, the J gene TRGJP. CDR3 length equals 17 residues. Germline V gene data show CDR1 as GITISATS and CDR2 as ISYDGTV (reference sequence).

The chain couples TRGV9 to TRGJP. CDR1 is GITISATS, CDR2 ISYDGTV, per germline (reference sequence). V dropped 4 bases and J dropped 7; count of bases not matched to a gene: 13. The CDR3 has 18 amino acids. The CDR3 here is CALWDLPGGELGKKIKVF. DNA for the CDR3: TGTGCCTTGTGGGATCTGCCTGGGGGGGAGTTGGGCAAAAAAATCAAGGTATTT.

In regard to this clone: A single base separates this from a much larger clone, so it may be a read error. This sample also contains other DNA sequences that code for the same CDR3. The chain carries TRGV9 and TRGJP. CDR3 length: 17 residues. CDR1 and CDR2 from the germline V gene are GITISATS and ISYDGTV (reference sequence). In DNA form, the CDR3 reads TGTGCCTTGTGGGAGTCCCCACAAGAGTTGGGCAAAAAAATCAAGGTTTTT. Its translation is CALWESPQELGKKIKVF.

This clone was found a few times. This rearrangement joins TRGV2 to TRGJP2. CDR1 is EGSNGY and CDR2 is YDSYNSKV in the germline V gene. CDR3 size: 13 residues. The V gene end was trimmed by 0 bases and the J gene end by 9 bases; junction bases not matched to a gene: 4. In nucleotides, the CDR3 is TGTGCCACCTGGGACGGGAGGTATTGGATCAAGACGTTT. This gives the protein CATWDGRYWIKTF.

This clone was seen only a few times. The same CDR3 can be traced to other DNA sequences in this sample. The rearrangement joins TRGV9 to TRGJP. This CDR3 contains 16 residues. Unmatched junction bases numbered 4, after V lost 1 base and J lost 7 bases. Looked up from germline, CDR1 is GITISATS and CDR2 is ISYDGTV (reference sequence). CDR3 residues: CALWEVKELGKKIKVF. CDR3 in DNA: TGTGCCTTGTGGGAGGTTAAGGAGTTGGGCAAAAAAATCAAGGTATTT.

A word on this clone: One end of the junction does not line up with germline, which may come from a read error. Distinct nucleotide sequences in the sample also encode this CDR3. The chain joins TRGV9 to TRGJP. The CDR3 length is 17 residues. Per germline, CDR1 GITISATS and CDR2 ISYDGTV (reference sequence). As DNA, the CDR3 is TGTGCCTTGTGGGAGGCAAGACAAGAGCTGGGCAAAAAAATCAAGGTATTT. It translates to CALWEARQELGKKIKVF.

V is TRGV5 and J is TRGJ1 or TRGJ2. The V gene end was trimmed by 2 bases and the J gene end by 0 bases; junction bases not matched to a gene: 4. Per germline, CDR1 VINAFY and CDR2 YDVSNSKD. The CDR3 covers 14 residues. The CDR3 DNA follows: TGTGCCACCTGGGACACAGCGAATTATTATAAGAAACTCTTT. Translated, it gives CATWDTANYYKKLF.

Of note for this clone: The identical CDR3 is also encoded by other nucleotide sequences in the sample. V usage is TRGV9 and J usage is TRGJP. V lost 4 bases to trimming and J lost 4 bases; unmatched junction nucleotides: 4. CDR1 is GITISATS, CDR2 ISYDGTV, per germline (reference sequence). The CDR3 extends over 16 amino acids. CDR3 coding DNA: TGTGCCTTGTGGGAACCACAAGAGTTGGGCAAAAAAATCAAGGTATTT. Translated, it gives CALWEPQELGKKIKVF.

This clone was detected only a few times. This CDR3 is CALWRYGEELGKKIKVF. The CDR3 DNA is TGTGCCTTGTGGAGGTATGGTGAAGAGTTGGGCAAAAAAATCAAGGTATTT. This rearrangement joins TRGV9 to TRGJP. This CDR3 has 17 residues. With 6 bases clipped from V and 5 bases from J, the junction kept 10 bases outside the gene matches. In germline, CDR1 is GITISATS, CDR2 ISYDGTV (reference sequence).

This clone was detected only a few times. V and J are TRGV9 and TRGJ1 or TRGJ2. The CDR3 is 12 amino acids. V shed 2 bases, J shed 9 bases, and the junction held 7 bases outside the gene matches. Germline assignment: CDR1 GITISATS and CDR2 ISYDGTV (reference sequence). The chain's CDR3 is CALWEGGGKKLF. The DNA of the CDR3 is TGTGCCTTGTGGGAGGGGGGGGGTAAGAAACTCTTT.

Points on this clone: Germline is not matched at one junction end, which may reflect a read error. This CDR3 is CALWEVHQELGRKIKVF. In DNA form, the CDR3 reads TGTGCCTTGTGGGAGGTGCATCAAGAGTTGGGCAGAAAAATCAAGGTATTT. The V and J genes are TRGV9 and TRGJP. The CDR3 loop spans 17 amino acids. Germline V gene sequence: CDR1 GITISATS, CDR2 ISYDGTV (reference sequence).

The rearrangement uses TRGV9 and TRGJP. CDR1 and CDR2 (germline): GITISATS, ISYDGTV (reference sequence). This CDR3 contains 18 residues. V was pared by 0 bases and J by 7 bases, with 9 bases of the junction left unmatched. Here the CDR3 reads CALWEVTSRELGKKIKVF. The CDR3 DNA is TGTGCCTTGTGGGAGGTGACTAGCAGGGAGTTGGGCAAAAAAATCAAGGTATTT.

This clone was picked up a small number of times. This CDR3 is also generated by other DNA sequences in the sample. The CDR3 loop reads CALWEVPGELGKKIKVF. Here the CDR3 DNA reads TGTGCCTTGTGGGAGGTGCCTGGAGAGTTGGGCAAAAAAATCAAGGTATTT. This chain joins TRGV9 and TRGJP. Per germline, CDR1 GITISATS and CDR2 ISYDGTV (reference sequence). The CDR3 runs to 17 residues. The ends lost 0 bases at V and 6 bases at J; junction bases unmatched: 5.

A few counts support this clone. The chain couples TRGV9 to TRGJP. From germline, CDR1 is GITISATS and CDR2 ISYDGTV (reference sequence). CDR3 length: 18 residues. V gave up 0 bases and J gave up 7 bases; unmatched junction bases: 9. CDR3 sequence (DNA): TGTGCCTTGTGGGAGGTGCTATTCGTGGAGTTGGGCAAAAAAATCAAGGTATTT. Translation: CALWEVLFVELGKKIKVF.

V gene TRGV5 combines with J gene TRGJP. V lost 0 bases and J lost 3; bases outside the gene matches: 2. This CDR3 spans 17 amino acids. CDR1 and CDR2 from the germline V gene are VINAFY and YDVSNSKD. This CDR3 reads CATWDRPQELGKKIKVF. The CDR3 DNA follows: TGTGCCACCTGGGACAGGCCGCAAGAGTTGGGCAAAAAAATCAAGGTATTT.

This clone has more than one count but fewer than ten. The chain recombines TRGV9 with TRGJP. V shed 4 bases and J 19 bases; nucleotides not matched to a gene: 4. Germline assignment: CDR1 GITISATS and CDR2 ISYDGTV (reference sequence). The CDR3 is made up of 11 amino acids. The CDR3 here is CALWEGKIKVF. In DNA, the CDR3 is TGTGCCTTGTGGGAAGGGAAAATCAAGGTATTT.

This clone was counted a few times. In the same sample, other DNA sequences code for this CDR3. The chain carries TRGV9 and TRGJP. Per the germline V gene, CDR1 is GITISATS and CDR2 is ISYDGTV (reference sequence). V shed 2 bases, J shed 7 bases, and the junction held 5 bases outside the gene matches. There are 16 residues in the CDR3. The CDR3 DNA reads TGTGCCTTGTGGGAGGGTCTTGAGTTGGGCAAAAAAATCAAGGTATTT. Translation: CALWEGLELGKKIKVF.

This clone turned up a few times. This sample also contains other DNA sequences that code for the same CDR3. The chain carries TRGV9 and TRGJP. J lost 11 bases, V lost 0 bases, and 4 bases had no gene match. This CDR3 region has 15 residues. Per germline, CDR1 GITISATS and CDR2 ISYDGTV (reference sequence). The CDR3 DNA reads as TGTGCCTTGTGGGAGGTGGGGCTGGGCAAAAAAATCAAGGTATTT. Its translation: CALWEVGLGKKIKVF.

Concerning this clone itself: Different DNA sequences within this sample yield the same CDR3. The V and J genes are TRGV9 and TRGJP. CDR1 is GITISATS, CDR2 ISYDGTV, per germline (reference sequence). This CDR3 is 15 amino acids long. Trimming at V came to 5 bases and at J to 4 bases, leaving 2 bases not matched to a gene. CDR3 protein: CALWAQELGKKIKVF. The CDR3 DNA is TGTGCCTTGTGGGCACAAGAGTTGGGCAAAAAAATCAAGGTATTT.

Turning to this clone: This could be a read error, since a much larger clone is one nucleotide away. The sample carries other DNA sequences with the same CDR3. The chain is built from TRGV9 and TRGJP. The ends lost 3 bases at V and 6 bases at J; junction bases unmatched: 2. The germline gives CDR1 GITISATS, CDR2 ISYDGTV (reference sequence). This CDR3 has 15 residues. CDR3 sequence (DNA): TGTGCCTTGTGGGAGTTAGAGTTGGGCAAAAAAATCAAGGTATTT. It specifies CALWELELGKKIKVF.

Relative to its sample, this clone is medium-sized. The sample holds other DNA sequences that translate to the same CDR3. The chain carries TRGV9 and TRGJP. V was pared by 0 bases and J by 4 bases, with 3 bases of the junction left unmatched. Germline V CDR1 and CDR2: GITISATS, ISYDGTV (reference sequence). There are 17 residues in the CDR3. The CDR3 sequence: CALWEVHQELGKKIKVF. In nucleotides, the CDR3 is TGTGCCTTGTGGGAGGTGCACCAAGAGTTGGGCAAAAAAATCAAGGTATTT.